The clone carrying this T cell receptor (beta chain) was recorded many times. Its antigen is still unknown. The CDR3 spans 15 residues. The germline V gene has CDR1 GTSNPN and CDR2 SVGIG (reference sequence). The V gene lost 4 bases and the J gene lost 0 bases, with 15 bases spanning the gap. The data were obtained in a study of Graves' ophthalmopathy and Graves' hyperthyroidism. Study-level information: Peripheral blood sampling occurred at initial diagnosis, before any treatment.

The TCR beta CDR3 regions underwent amplification from RNA transcripts. First-round RT-PCR relied on HTBI primers, and a second-round multiplex PCR came next. TCRdb re-analysed the multiplex PCR reads in MiXCR, keeping a single row per CDR3 protein. The data hold about 220,000 distinct CDR3 sequences, with roughly 21% observed a single time. Study-level points and caveats: Discriminating ophthalmopathy from stable hyperthyroidism, a 13-signature model attained a sensitivity of around 87% and a specificity of around 81%. This model predicted ophthalmopathy progression (sensitivity roughly 70%, specificity 72% to 85%).

V usage is TRBV30 and J usage is TRBJ2-5; no firm D call. Material: peripheral blood. The TCR was taken from a woman in her forties or fifties with Graves' ophthalmopathy. This CDR3 reads CAWNYGGQYQETQYF. The CDR3 bases are TGTGCCTGGAACTATGGCGGCCAGTACCAAGAGACCCAGTACTTC.